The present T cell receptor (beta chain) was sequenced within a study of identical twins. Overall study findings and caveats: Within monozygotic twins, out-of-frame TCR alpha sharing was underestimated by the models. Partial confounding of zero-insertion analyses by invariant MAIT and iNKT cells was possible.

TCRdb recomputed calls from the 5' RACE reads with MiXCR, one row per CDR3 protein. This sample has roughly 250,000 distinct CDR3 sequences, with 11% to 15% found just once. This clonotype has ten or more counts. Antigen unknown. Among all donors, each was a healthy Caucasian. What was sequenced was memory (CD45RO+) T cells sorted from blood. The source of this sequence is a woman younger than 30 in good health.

The CDR3 protein is CASTPGQGNQPQHF. As DNA, the CDR3 is TGTGCCAGCACCCCGGGACAGGGCAATCAGCCCCAGCATTTT. J is TRBJ1-5 and V is TRBV6-1; TRBD1 matches 8 bases. The V gene end was trimmed by 7 bases and the J gene end by 2 bases; junction bases not matched to a gene: 4. The CDR3 is 14 residues long. In germline, CDR1 is MNHNS, CDR2 SASEGT.